Below, one T cell receptor beta chain is given with its context. Its antigen is not known. The CDR3 sequence is 17 residues long. CDR1 and CDR2 from the germline V gene are SQVTM and ANQGSEA. Trimming removed 4 bases from V and 0 bases from J, with 19 bases in between. The data were obtained in a study of blood T cells in healthy people across ages. Whole-study findings and limits: Donors of long life had a larger count of naive CD4+ cells and greater diversity than aged donors. Without sorted subsets, naive and antigen-experienced compartments could not be conclusively compared.

Researchers collected 7.5 to 10 milliliters of peripheral blood from every single donor. Primed by a sample-barcoded 5' primer and a J-beta primer mix, a second PCR proceeded for about 6 to 12 cycles. TCRdb processed the 5' RACE reads anew with MiXCR; each CDR3 protein has one entry. The sample has hundreds of thousands of distinct CDR3 sequences, approximately 31% seen once. The source is an elderly woman in good health. The genes are TRBV29-1 and TRBJ2-1, with D possibly matching TRBD1 (6 bases). The specimen sequenced was blood. Here the CDR3 reads CSVVGGVGPSSYNEQFF. CDR3 nucleotides: TGCAGCGTTGTAGGGGGAGTGGGTCCCAGCTCCTACAATGAGCAGTTCTTC.